Reported below is one T cell receptor (beta chain). The repertoire was sequenced with immunoSEQ multiplex PCR; TCRdb's copy has only in-frame clones and lacks some. This sample yields 50,000 to 80,000 clones, of which about 80% are seen a single time; 2% to 2.5% belongs to the top ten. The data were obtained in a study of OX40 agonist ivuxolimab in advanced cancers. About the study: Patients in dose escalation had liver, melanoma, kidney or head and neck cancers.

Unmatched junction bases numbered 7, after V lost 1 base and J lost 4 bases. The CDR3 is made up of 16 amino acids. This chain connects TRBV23-1 to TRBJ2-7; 10 bases match TRBD1. TRBV23-1 is an open reading frame, and its role is uncertain. This TCR was recovered from an adult with an advanced solid tumor such as melanoma, head and neck, liver or kidney cancer. The material was CD4+ or CD8+ T cells sorted from blood, obtained in a trial of the OX40 agonist ivuxolimab. The CDR3 is CASSQLGRDRGYEQYF. CDR3 sequence (DNA): TGCGCCAGCAGTCAATTGGGCAGGGACAGGGGTTACGAGCAGTACTTC.